This is a list of T cell receptor beta chains from one sample in a study of immune evolution from preneoplasia to lung adenocarcinoma. Here immunoSEQ multiplex PCR was the method, and the copy in TCRdb shows in-frame clones only, minus some. This table has tens of thousands of clones, about 71% appearing once. The sample comprised FFPE invasive lung adenocarcinoma tissue. The source of these receptors is a person between 60 and 69 years old with lung adenocarcinoma. The CDR3 runs from the conserved cysteine through the conserved F or W. The D gene is left open where the match is weak. Size values are once, few and many counts, or a class for expanded clones, and some rows have none.

j_call	v_call	d_call	clone_size	cdr3_aa	cdr3_nt
TRBJ2-6	TRBV19	TRBD1	NA	CASSIRGPSGANVLTF	TGTGCCAGTAGTATCAGGGGGCCCTCTGGGGCCAACGTCCTGACTTTC
TRBJ2-7	TRBV30	NA	NA	CAWSVRGIIIYEQYF	TGTGCCTGGAGTGTACGGGGGATTATCATCTACGAGCAGTACTTC
TRBJ2-1	TRBV10-3	TRBD2	NA	CAISEGREAGNEQFF	TGTGCCATCAGTGAGGGGCGGGAGGCCGGCAATGAGCAGTTCTTC
TRBJ1-3	TRBV6-6	NA	NA	CASSLRGAGNTIYF	TGTGCCAGCAGTTTGCGTGGTGCTGGAAACACCATATATTTT
TRBJ2-7	TRBV18	NA	few	CASGGRDGSEQYF	TGTGCCAGCGGCGGCAGGGACGGTTCCGAGCAGTACTTC
TRBJ2-5	TRBV7-9	TRBD1	NA	CASSLTLTGIEETQYF	TGTGCCAGCAGCTTAACCCTGACAGGGATAGAAGAGACCCAGTACTTC
TRBJ2-5	TRBV6-5	TRBD1	few	CASNRDRDETQYF	TGTGCCAGCAACCGGGACAGGGATGAGACCCAGTACTTC
TRBJ1-4	TRBV7-9	TRBD1	NA	CASSLSTGGLQKLFF	TGTGCCAGCAGCTTAAGTACAGGGGGCTTACAAAAACTGTTTTTT
TRBJ1-2	TRBV28	NA	NA	CASSSPNYGYTF	TGTGCCAGCAGTTCGCCCAACTATGGCTACACCTTC
TRBJ2-1	TRBV5-1	NA	NA	CASRPQSGVGRNEQFF	TGCGCCAGCCGACCCCAGTCTGGAGTGGGCCGCAATGAGCAGTTCTTC
TRBJ2-3	TRBV2	TRBD1	NA	CASRRQGTDTQYF	TGTGCCAGCAGAAGACAGGGTACAGATACGCAGTATTTT
TRBJ2-1	TRBV18	NA	NA	CASSPRGKADNEQFF	TGTGCCAGCTCACCACGGGGTAAGGCCGACAATGAGCAGTTCTTC
TRBJ1-4	TRBV28	NA	NA	CASSSSGGSREKLFF	TGTGCCAGCAGTTCCTCGGGGGGGTCTCGGGAAAAACTGTTTTTT
TRBJ1-1	TRBV19	NA	few	CAHNGEAFF	TGTGCCCACAATGGTGAAGCTTTCTTT